This section outlines one TCR beta chain sequence together with its context. Its antigen is still unknown. The data derive from a study of cytomegalovirus exposure and HLA in healthy donors. Overall study findings and caveats: Specificity for CMV antigens was confirmed in vitro for a few of the CMV-associated chains. The classifier was said to identify cytomegalovirus status with high specificity and sensitivity.

PCR employed 60 Vbeta and 13 Jbeta primers. Sequenced by immunoSEQ multiplex PCR; TCRdb stores in-frame clones only, minus some. This sample has about 160,000 clones, with 82% found just once. This CDR3 has 10 residues. With 7 bases removed from V and 6 bases from J, the gap between germline ends came to 6 bases. Per the germline V gene, CDR1 is SGHTA and CDR2 is FQGTGA. This clonotype originated in a male donor in good health and CMV-seronegative. J is TRBJ1-2 and V is TRBV7-3, with no clear D. Material for sequencing was PBMCs. The CDR3 DNA reads as TGTGCCAGCAACATAAATGGCTACACCTTC. Protein sequence: CASNINGYTF. Full variable domain (remainder filled in from reference TRBV7-3 and TRBJ1-2): GAGVSQTPSNKVTEKGKYVELRCDPISGHTALYWYRQSLGQGPEFLIYFQGTGAADDSGLPNDRFFAVRPEGSVSTLKIQRTERGDSAVYLCASNINGYTFGSGTRLTVV.